One and the same sample provided the 27 T cell receptor beta chains below, sequenced in a study of esophageal squamous cell carcinoma under preoperative chemotherapy. Via MiXCR, TCRdb re-called the PCR reads, giving one row per CDR3 protein. The table has approximately 15,000 distinct CDR3 sequences, roughly 60% seen once. Indicated time point: before preoperative PTX-NDP chemotherapy. Sampling took place from a patient given preoperative chemotherapy. The source of these receptors is a human donor with esophageal squamous cell carcinoma. The donor label of this sample is uncertain.

Comments on this clonotype: The conserved phenylalanine or tryptophan normally closing the CDR3 is absent here, so this likely arose from a read error. No DNA is shown, since the ends of the CDR3 on it are uncertain; the CDR3 is the one TCRdb lists. The chain has TRBV6-1 and TRBJ2-1. In germline, CDR1 is MNHNS, CDR2 SASEGT. The CDR3 length is 8 residues, termini included. The CDR3 here is CASSEDAG.

This clonotype showed up many times. The rearrangement joins TRBV10-1 to TRBJ2-1; 7 bases map to TRBD2. The junction had 9 bases not matched to a gene; V was cut back by 7 bases and J by 12 bases. This CDR3 has 12 residues. Germline V gene sequence: CDR1 WNHNN, CDR2 SYGVQD (reference sequence). CDR3 sequence (DNA): TGCGCCAGCATCAAGACTAGCCTTGGGCAGTTCTTC. This sequence encodes CASIKTSLGQFF.

J is TRBJ2-2 and V is TRBV25-1; 7 bases line up with TRBD1. The CDR3 length is 16 residues. The V segment lost 4 bases and the J segment 2 bases; nucleotides outside the gene matches: 7. Germline assignment: CDR1 MGHDK and CDR2 SYGVNS. This CDR3 is CASSATGASNTGELFF. The CDR3 nucleotides are TGTGCCAGCAGTGCCACAGGGGCGAGTAACACCGGGGAGCTGTTTTTT.

The chain joins TRBV6-1 to TRBJ2-3, with D perhaps TRBD1 (5 bases). Germline CDR1 reads MNHNS; CDR2 reads SASEGT. V was trimmed by 11 bases and J by 10 bases, leaving 25 bases between them. The CDR3 consists of 14 residues. CDR3 amino acids: CAGIQGVSTEAQYF. The CDR3 nucleotides read TGTGCCGGCATCCAGGGTGTGAGCACAGAGGCGCAGTATTTT.

The rearrangement uses TRBV12-5 and TRBJ2-7, with 8 bases aligning to TRBD1. The germline gives CDR1 LGHNT, CDR2 FRNRAP. The CDR3 extends over 15 amino acids. Losses at the gene ends were 5 bases for V and 2 bases for J; bases not matched to a gene: 8. The CDR3 DNA sequence: TGTGCTAGTGGTGAATCAGGGGGCGCTCCCTACGAGCAGTACTTC. Its translation is CASGESGGAPYEQYF.

A note on this clonotype: One junction end does not reproduce the germline sequence, and a read error may be involved. This sequence joins TRBV11-3 and TRBJ2-3; TRBD2 aligns across 7 bases. Germline CDR1 is SGHNT and CDR2 is YENEEA. CDR3 length: 13 amino acids. In nucleotides, the CDR3 is TGTGCCAGGGGGCTGGGGGGGAAAGATACTCAGTACTTT. It encodes CARGLGGKDTQYF. The full variable domain, in which reference TRBV11-3 and TRBJ2-3 provide the parts outside the CDR3, is EAGVVQSPRYKIIEKKQPVAFWCNPISGHNTLYWYLQNLGQGPELLIRYENEEAVDDSQLPKDRFSAERLKGVDSTLKIQPAELGDSAVYLCARGLGGKDTQYFGPGTRLTVL.

The gene calls are TRBV6-5 and TRBJ2-7, with 8 bases identical to TRBD1. The CDR3 loop spans 13 amino acids. The junction had 6 bases not matched to a gene; V was cut back by 2 bases and J by 9 bases. Germline CDR1 and CDR2: MNHEY and SVGAGI. The CDR3 protein is CASSYGQGRGQYF. For the CDR3, the DNA is TGTGCCAGCAGTTACGGACAGGGAAGGGGGCAGTACTTC.

This clonotype is termed medium-sized. V is TRBV27 and J is TRBJ2-1; D unclear. TRBJ2-5 matches the DNA end more closely, so the J call is doubtful. CDR3 size: 13 residues. CDR1 is MNHEY, CDR2 SMNVEV, per germline (reference sequence). The CDR3 DNA follows: TGTGCCAGCAGTTTACTCGGGTCGGAGACCCAGTACTTC. The encoded protein is CASSLLGSETQYF.

The chain is built from TRBV10-3 and TRBJ2-5; D might be TRBD2 (7 bases). The J call may be mistaken, given a closer DNA end match to TRBJ2-3. There are 15 residues in the CDR3. Germline CDR1 is ENHRY and CDR2 is SYGVKD. The CDR3 DNA reads TGTGCCGGGGGGCCTGGGGGAGGGGAAGAAGAGACCCAGTATTTT. It specifies CAGGPGGGEEETQYF.

This clonotype turned up a few times. This may stem from a read error, because a much larger clone lies one nucleotide away. V gene TRBV6-5 combines with J gene TRBJ2-1, with D possibly TRBD1 on 6 matching bases. The germline V gene encodes CDR1 MNHEY and CDR2 SVGAGI. The CDR3 runs to 13 residues. The ends were cut back, 5 bases at V and 10 bases at J, with 15 bases in the middle. The CDR3: CASSTHRADEQFF. CDR3 DNA: TGTGCCAGCAGTACTCACAGGGCGGACGAGCAGTTCTTC.

This chain connects TRBV6-5 to TRBJ2-1, with D perhaps matching TRBD1 or TRBD2 (5 bases each). Trimming cost V 4 bases and J 5 bases, with 15 bases left between them. Germline CDR1 reads MNHEY; CDR2 reads SVGAGI. The CDR3 runs to 15 residues. The CDR3 here is CASSLSGTPDNEQFF. CDR3 DNA sequence: TGTGCCAGCAGTTTATCCGGGACCCCCGACAATGAGCAGTTCTTC.

Remarks on this clonotype: The CDR3 does not end in the conserved phenylalanine or tryptophan, so this is likely a read error. J is TRBJ2-1 and V is TRBV6-5; perhaps TRBD1 as D (5 bases). Germline assignment: CDR1 MNHEY and CDR2 SVGAGI. The CDR3 sequence is 14 residues long. Trimming cost V 7 bases and J 6 bases, with 16 bases left between them. The CDR3 loop reads CASTFQGRSNEQFL. DNA of the CDR3: TGTGCCAGCACTTTTCAGGGAAGAAGCAATGAGCAGTTCTTA.

The chain recombines TRBV6-1 with TRBJ2-4; 7 nucleotides match TRBD2. CDR1 is MNHNS, CDR2 SASEGT, per germline. The CDR3 covers 18 residues. J lost 13 bases, V lost 1 base, and 22 bases had no gene match. DNA for the CDR3: TGTGCCAGCAGTGAAGGCCCCGGGGGGATCGGGGCCAAAGATATGCAGTACTTC. Protein: CASSEGPGGIGAKDMQYF.

The chain has TRBV20-1 and TRBJ2-3; tentatively, D is TRBD1 (6 bases). The CDR3 spans 13 residues. The germline gives CDR1 DFQATT, CDR2 SNEGSKA (reference sequence). V lost 6 bases and J lost 2, with 12 bases in between. The CDR3 DNA reads as TGCAGTGCGAACAGGGAGTCCACAGATACGCAGTATTTT. Residues: CSANRESTDTQYF.

The V and J genes are TRBV6-1 and TRBJ2-3, with D maybe TRBD2 (7 bases). The germline CDR1 and CDR2 sequences are MNHNS and SASEGT. This CDR3 has 15 amino acids. The V end lost 7 bases, the J end lost 2 bases, and 16 bases lay between the germline ends. The CDR3 here is CASKRGGRATDTQYF. In DNA, the CDR3 is TGTGCCAGCAAAAGGGGGGGGAGGGCCACAGATACGCAGTATTTT.

The chain links TRBV10-3 to TRBJ2-4; D may correspond to TRBD1 or TRBD2 (7 bases each). Trimming pared 11 bases from V and 12 bases from J, leaving 29 bases between. Per the germline V gene, CDR1 is ENHRY and CDR2 is SYGVKD. The CDR3 runs to 15 residues. The CDR3 is CAGGEGGRDQGTQYF. The CDR3 coding sequence is TGTGCCGGGGGGGAAGGGGGCCGGGACCAAGGCACTCAGTACTTC.

Only one count was recorded for this clonotype. The rearrangement links TRBV10-3 to TRBJ2-5, with D perhaps assigned TRBD1 or TRBD2 (6 bases each). Germline V gene data show CDR1 as ENHRY and CDR2 as SYGVKD. Between the trimmed V and J ends, which lost 11 bases and 0 bases, there was a span of 19 bases. The CDR3 is 15 residues long. CDR3 DNA sequence: TGTGCCGGGGCTGTCGGGGGCCGTGACCAAGAGACCCAGTACTTC. It translates to CAGAVGGRDQETQYF.

The chain has TRBV7-8 and TRBJ2-3, with 14 nucleotides matching TRBD2. Unmatched junction bases numbered 8, after V lost 4 bases and J lost 8 bases. The CDR3 is 16 residues long. Germline CDR1 SGHVS, CDR2 FQNEAQ. The CDR3: CASSSGLAGGWSTQYF. The CDR3 coding sequence is TGTGCCAGCAGCTCCGGACTAGCGGGAGGATGGAGTACGCAGTATTTT.

This clonotype appeared once. The J gene is TRBJ2-1, the V gene TRBV7-2, with D perhaps TRBD1 or TRBD2 (5 bases each). This CDR3 is 15 amino acids long. CDR1 is SGHTA and CDR2 is FQGNSA in the germline V gene. Trimming removed 1 base from V and 6 bases from J, with 13 bases in between. The CDR3 is CASSLERGVSNEQFF. The CDR3 DNA is TGTGCCAGCAGCTTAGAGAGAGGGGTAAGCAATGAGCAGTTCTTC.

The rearrangement links TRBV6-8 to TRBJ2-3; TRBD1 might be the D (6 bases). Germline CDR1 MNHGY, CDR2 SAAAGT. V was pared by 8 bases and J by 11 bases, with 23 bases between. The CDR3 has 14 residues. The CDR3 DNA follows: TGTGCCAGCGCGGGCGTGGGGGCCAAAAACATGCAGTATTTT. It encodes CASAGVGAKNMQYF.

J is TRBJ2-3 and V is TRBV6-1; D may be TRBD1 or TRBD2 (6 bases each). The J call may be mistaken, given a closer DNA end match to TRBJ2-7. The CDR3 totals 16 residues. In germline, CDR1 is MNHNS, CDR2 SASEGT. The CDR3 here is CASSRTEGGGTDTQYF. CDR3 nucleotide sequence: TGTGCCAGCAGCCGCACGGAGGGGGGCGGCACAGACACGCAGTACTTC.

The CDR3 DNA reads TGTGCCAGCAGCTTAGCCGGGACAGGGCGCCAAGAGACCCAGTTCTTC. It specifies CASSLAGTGRQETQFF. The V and J genes are TRBV7-9 and TRBJ2-5, with 9 bases fitting TRBD1. The J call is uncertain, as TRBJ2-1 better fits the DNA end. Per germline, CDR1 SEHNR and CDR2 FQNEAQ (reference sequence). The CDR3 contains 16 residues.

V usage is TRBV6-1 and J usage is TRBJ2-1; perhaps TRBD2 as D (6 bases). The germline V gene has CDR1 MNHNS and CDR2 SASEGT. CDR3 length: 15 amino acids. V gave up 4 bases and J gave up 3 bases, with 13 bases separating them. The CDR3 coding sequence is TGTGCCAGCAGTGGTCGGACGGGAGACTACAATGAGCAGTTCTTC. It encodes CASSGRTGDYNEQFF.

This clonotype occurred many times. The V and J genes are TRBV6-1 and TRBJ1-1; D gene ambiguous. Germline CDR1 reads MNHNS; CDR2 reads SASEGT. The CDR3 totals 16 residues. V shed 3 bases and J shed 0 bases, with 14 bases lying between them. Written as DNA, the CDR3 is TGTGCCAGCAGTGACATTGCCGGGAAGATGAACACTGAAGCTTTCTTT. Residues: CASSDIAGKMNTEAFF.

On this clonotype itself: At one of its ends the junction is not consistent with the germline gene, which may arise from a read error. The chain is built from TRBV6-1 and TRBJ2-5; 8 bases map to TRBD2. From germline, CDR1 is MNHNS and CDR2 SASEGT. The CDR3 loop spans 16 amino acids. The CDR3 DNA reads as TGTGCCAGCAGGGGCATCGGGGGGGACGGGGCAGAGACGCAGTACTTT. It codes for CASRGIGGDGAETQYF.

A single count supports this clonotype. The V call is TRBV6-1, the J call TRBJ2-3; 10 bases are a match to TRBD2. This CDR3 is 18 amino acids long. The germline gives CDR1 MNHNS, CDR2 SASEGT. Trimming at V came to 4 bases and at J to 1 base, leaving 11 bases not matched to a gene. CDR3 DNA: TGTGCCAGCAGTGCAAGCGGGGGGGGGGGGATCGGCACAGATACGCAGTATTTT. As protein: CASSASGGGGIGTDTQYF.

Of note for this clonotype: This may be a read error, as it is one base from a much larger clone. The chain is built from TRBV7-2 and TRBJ2-1; the match to TRBD2 covers 13 bases. CDR3 length: 18 residues. V lost 4 bases and J lost 10; bases outside the gene matches: 16. Germline V gene lookup returns CDR1 SGHTA and CDR2 FQGNSA. The CDR3 sequence is CASSSKLRRLAGGNEQFF. In nucleotides, the CDR3 is TGTGCCAGCAGCTCGAAGTTAAGAAGACTAGCGGGGGGTAACGAGCAGTTCTTC. Full variable domain (missing parts from reference TRBV7-2 and TRBJ2-1): GAGVSQSPSNKVTEKGKDVELRCDPISGHTALYWYRQSLGQGLEFLIYFQGNSAPDKSGLPSDRFSAERTGGSVSTLTIQRTQQEDSAVYLCASSSKLRRLAGGNEQFFGPGTRLTVL.